This T cell receptor beta chain was sequenced in a study of T cells in Graves' hyperthyroidism and ophthalmopathy. This CDR3 comprises 15 residues. The V gene's germline CDR1 is SGHRS and CDR2 YFSETQ. Unmatched junction bases numbered 14, after V lost 5 bases and J lost 6 bases. This clonotype was counted at least ten times. The investigators amplified TCR beta CDR3 regions from RNA transcripts. First-round RT-PCR with HTBI primers amplified the TCR CDR3 region. TCRdb redid the calling of the multiplex PCR reads with MiXCR, one entry per CDR3 protein. The repertoire holds roughly 840,000 distinct CDR3 sequences, over 35% seen once, with approximately 8.7% in the top ten.

The rearrangement joins TRBV5-1 to TRBJ2-7, with 7 bases lining up with TRBD1. The source is a man aged 18 to 30 with Graves' hyperthyroidism. The specimen was blood. CDR3 sequence: CASSLREDRRGEQYF. The CDR3 DNA reads as TGCGCCAGCAGTCTCCGAGAGGACAGGAGAGGCGAGCAGTACTTC.